The TCR beta chain under discussion was sequenced for a study of CD8+ T cells in alopecia areata. Study-wide background: Among treated patients, oral tofacitinib was administered at 5 to 10 mg twice daily. General study findings and limits: Patients shared TCRs less clearly than mice did, possibly owing to HLA.

Reverse transcribed after extraction, RNA yielded cDNA as the sequencing template. Produced via immunoSEQ multiplex PCR; TCRdb's table is partial and in-frame only. The sample consists of 130,000 to 150,000 clones, 51% of them appearing once. The CDR3 extends over 16 amino acids. J gave up 5 bases and V 1 base, and 7 bases lay outside the gene matches. The V gene's germline CDR1 is SGHTA and CDR2 FQGTGA. A note on this clone: The target antigen is unknown.

The sample in question was CD4+ T cells sorted from blood, obtained at week 0. This TCR was recovered from a human donor with alopecia areata. The chain joins TRBV7-3 to TRBJ2-5; 10 bases are a match to TRBD1. CDR3 sequence reads: CASSLSGGQGRETQYF. The CDR3 DNA reads TGTGCCAGCAGCTTAAGTGGGGGACAGGGGAGGGAGACCCAGTACTTC. The full variable domain, in which reference TRBV7-3 and TRBJ2-5 provide the parts outside the CDR3, is GAGVSQTPSNKVTEKGKYVELRCDPISGHTALYWYRQSLGQGPEFLIYFQGTGAADDSGLPNDRFFAVRPEGSVSTLKIQRTERGDSAVYLCASSLSGGQGRETQYFGPGTRLLVL.